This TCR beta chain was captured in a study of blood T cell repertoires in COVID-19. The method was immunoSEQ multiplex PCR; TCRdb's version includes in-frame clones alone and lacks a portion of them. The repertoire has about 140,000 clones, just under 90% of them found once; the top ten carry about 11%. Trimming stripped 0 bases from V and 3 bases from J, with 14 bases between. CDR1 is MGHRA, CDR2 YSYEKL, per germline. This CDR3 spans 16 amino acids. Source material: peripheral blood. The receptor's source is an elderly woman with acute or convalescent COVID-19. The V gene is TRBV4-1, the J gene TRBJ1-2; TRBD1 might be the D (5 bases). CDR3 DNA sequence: TGCGCCAGCAGCCAAGATTGGCGGGGGGAGCACTATGGCTACACCTTC. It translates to CASSQDWRGEHYGYTF.